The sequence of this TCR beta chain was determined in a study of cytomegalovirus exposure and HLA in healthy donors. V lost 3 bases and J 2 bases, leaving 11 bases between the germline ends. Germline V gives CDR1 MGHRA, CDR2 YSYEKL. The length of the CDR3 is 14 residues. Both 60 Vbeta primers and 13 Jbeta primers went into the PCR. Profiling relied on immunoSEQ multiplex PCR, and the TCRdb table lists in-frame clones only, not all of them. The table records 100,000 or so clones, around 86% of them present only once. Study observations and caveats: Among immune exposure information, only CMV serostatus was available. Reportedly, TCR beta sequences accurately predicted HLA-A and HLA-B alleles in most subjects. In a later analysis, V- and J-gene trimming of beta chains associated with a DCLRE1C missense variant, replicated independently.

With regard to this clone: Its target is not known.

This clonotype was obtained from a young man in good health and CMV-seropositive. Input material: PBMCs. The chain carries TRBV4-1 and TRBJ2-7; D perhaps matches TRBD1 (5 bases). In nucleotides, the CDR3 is TGCGCCAGCAGCCAGGGATTGGGGCCCTACGAGCAGTACTTC. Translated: CASSQGLGPYEQYF.